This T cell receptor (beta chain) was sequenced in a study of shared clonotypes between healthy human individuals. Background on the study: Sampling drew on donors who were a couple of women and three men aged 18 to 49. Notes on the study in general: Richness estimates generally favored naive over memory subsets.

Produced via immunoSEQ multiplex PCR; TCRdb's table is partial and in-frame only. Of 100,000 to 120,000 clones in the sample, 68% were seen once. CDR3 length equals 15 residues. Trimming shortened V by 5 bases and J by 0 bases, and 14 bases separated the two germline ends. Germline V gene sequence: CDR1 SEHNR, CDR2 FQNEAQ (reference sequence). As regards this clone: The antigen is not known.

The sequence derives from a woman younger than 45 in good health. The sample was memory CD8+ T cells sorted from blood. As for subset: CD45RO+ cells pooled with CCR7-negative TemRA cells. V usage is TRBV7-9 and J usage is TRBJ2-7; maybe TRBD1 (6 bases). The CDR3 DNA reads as TGTGCCAGCAGCCCCCCCACAGGGAGCTCCTACGAGCAGTACTTC. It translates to CASSPPTGSSYEQYF.